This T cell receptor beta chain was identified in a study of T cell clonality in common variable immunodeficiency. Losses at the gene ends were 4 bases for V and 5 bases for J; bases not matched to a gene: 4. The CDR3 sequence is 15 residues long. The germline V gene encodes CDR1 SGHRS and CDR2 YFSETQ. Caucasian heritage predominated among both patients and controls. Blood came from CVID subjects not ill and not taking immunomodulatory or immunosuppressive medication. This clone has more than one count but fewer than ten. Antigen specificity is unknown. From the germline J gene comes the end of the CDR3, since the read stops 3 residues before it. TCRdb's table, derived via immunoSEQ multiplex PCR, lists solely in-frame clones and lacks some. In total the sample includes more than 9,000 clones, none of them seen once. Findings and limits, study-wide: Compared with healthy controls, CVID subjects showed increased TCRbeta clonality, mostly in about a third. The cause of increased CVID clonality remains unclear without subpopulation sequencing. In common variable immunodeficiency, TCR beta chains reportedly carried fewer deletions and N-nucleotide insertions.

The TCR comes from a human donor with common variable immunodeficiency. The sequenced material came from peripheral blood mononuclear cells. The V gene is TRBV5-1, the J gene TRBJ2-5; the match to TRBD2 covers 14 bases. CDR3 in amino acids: CASSAGTSGSETQYF. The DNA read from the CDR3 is TGCGCCAGCAGCGCCGGGACTAGCGGGAGTGAGACC.